A single sample is the source of the 10 T cell receptor beta chains below, sequenced in a study of cytomegalovirus exposure and HLA in healthy donors. Sequenced by immunoSEQ multiplex PCR; TCRdb stores in-frame clones only, minus some. In the table there are 82,000 or so clones, 95% of which are singletons. The specimen sequenced was PBMCs. The receptors here all came from a young woman in good health and CMV-seronegative.

The V and J genes are TRBV28 and TRBJ1-1; a weak D match, TRBD1 (5 bases). CDR3 size: 13 residues. The V and J ends lost 8 bases and 0 bases respectively, with 10 bases between them. Germline V gene lookup returns CDR1 MDHEN and CDR2 SYDVKM. The CDR3 spells CASGAGMNTEAFF. CDR3 DNA sequence: TGTGCCAGCGGGGCAGGGATGAACACTGAAGCTTTCTTT.

This sequence joins TRBV30 and TRBJ2-1; tentative D call: TRBD1 (6 bases). Germline CDR1 and CDR2: GTSNPN and SVGIG (reference sequence). The CDR3 runs 15 residues. The V end was cut by 0 bases, the J end by 7 bases, with 16 bases between. CDR3 nucleotides: TGTGCCTGGAGTGTGTTAACGGGAAGGGGGAATGAGCAGTTCTTC. Amino acids: CAWSVLTGRGNEQFF.

This rearrangement joins TRBV28 to TRBJ2-3; 11 bases fit TRBD2. V gave up 2 bases and J gave up 4 bases; unmatched junction bases: 8. The CDR3 has 17 residues. Germline V gene sequence: CDR1 MDHEN, CDR2 SYDVKM. The CDR3 is CASSLIISGRGADTQYF. CDR3 nucleotide sequence: TGTGCCAGCAGTTTAATTATTAGCGGGAGGGGCGCAGATACGCAGTATTTT.

Here the CDR3 DNA reads TGTGCCAGCAGTTCTCCAGGGGTATCTAACTATGGCTACACCTTC. Translated: CASSSPGVSNYGYTF. The chain uses TRBV6-5 and TRBJ1-2; D perhaps matches TRBD1 (6 bases). The CDR3 totals 15 residues. Germline CDR1 is MNHEY and CDR2 is SVGAGI. Between the trimmed V and J ends, which lost 4 bases and 0 bases, there was a span of 12 bases.

CDR3 residues: CASSQGAGNNEQFF. CDR3 nucleotides: TGCGCCAGCAGCCAAGGGGCGGGAAACAATGAGCAGTTCTTC. The chain carries TRBV4-1 and TRBJ2-1; weak D call: TRBD2 (6 bases). The V end was cut by 1 base, the J end by 5 bases, with 9 bases between. Germline V lookup: CDR1 MGHRA, CDR2 YSYEKL. The CDR3 runs 14 residues.

The V gene is TRBV2, the J gene TRBJ2-1; TRBD2 aligns across 16 bases. V gave up 5 bases and J gave up 7 bases; unmatched junction bases: 14. Germline V gene data show CDR1 as SNHLY and CDR2 as FYNNEI. The CDR3 runs 19 residues. CDR3 nucleotides: TGTGCCAGCAGTAGAGAGGGACTAGCGGGAGGGCCCTGGGGTAATGAGCAGTTCTTC. Translating gives CASSREGLAGGPWGNEQFF.

The chain recombines TRBV5-1 with TRBJ2-5; maybe TRBD2 (5 bases). With the DNA end fitting TRBJ2-7 better, the J assignment may be wrong. Germline assignment: CDR1 SGHRS and CDR2 YFSETQ. This CDR3 region has 14 residues. The CDR3 sequence: CASSLVTSSYEQYF. The CDR3 DNA sequence: TGCGCCAGCAGCTTGGTCACTAGCTCCTACGAGCAGTACTTC.

The rearrangement joins TRBV5-8 to TRBJ2-7, with 7 bases matching TRBD2. V gave up 4 bases and J gave up 7 bases; unmatched junction bases: 5. The CDR3 spans 12 residues. The germline CDR1 and CDR2 sequences are SGHTS and YDEGEE. For the CDR3, the DNA is TGTGCCAGCAGCCCGGGACTAACGGAGCAGTACTTC. Amino acid sequence: CASSPGLTEQYF. The full variable domain, its missing parts supplied by reference TRBV5-8 and TRBJ2-7, is EAGVTQSPTHLIKTRGQQATLRCSPISGHTSVYWYQQALGLGLQFLLWYDEGEERNRGNFPPRFSGRQFPNYSSELNVNALELEDSALYLCASSPGLTEQYFGPGTRLTVT.

This chain joins TRBV6-5 and TRBJ2-7; 7 bases are shared with TRBD2. Germline V gene lookup returns CDR1 MNHEY and CDR2 SVGAGI. V lost 2 bases and J lost 2; bases outside the gene matches: 9. The CDR3 has 16 residues. CDR3 amino acids: CASSYGSGVPTYEQYF. Written as DNA, the CDR3 is TGTGCCAGCAGTTACGGAAGCGGGGTCCCGACCTACGAGCAGTACTTC.

This chain connects TRBV5-4 to TRBJ2-7; 8 positions agree with TRBD2. Germline-derived CDR1 and CDR2 are SGHNT and YYREEE (reference sequence). The trim removed 0 bases at V and 0 bases at J, leaving 5 bases unmatched. The CDR3 contains 16 residues. CDR3 sequence reads: CASSLGAGGTSYEQYF. The CDR3 DNA sequence: TGTGCCAGCAGCTTGGGTGCGGGAGGTACCTCCTACGAGCAGTACTTC. Variable domain in full (rest from reference TRBV5-4 and TRBJ2-7): ETGVTQSPTHLIKTRGQQVTLRCSSQSGHNTVSWYQQALGQGPQFIFQYYREEENGRGNFPPRFSGLQFPNYSSELNVNALELDDSALYLCASSLGAGGTSYEQYFGPGTRLTVT.